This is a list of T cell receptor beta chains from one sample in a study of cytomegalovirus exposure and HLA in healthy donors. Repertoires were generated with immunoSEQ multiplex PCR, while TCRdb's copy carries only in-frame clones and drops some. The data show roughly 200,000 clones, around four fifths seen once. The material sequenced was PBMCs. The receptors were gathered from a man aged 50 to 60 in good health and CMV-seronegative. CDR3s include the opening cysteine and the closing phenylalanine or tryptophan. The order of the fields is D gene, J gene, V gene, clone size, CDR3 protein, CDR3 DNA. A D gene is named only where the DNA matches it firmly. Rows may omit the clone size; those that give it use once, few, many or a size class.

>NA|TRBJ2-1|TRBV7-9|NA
CSSSLTRTFEQFF
TGTTCCAGCAGCTTAACTAGGACCTTTGAGCAGTTCTTC
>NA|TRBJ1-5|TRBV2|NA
CASRGTSYSNQPQHF
TGTGCCAGCAGGGGGACAAGCTATAGCAATCAGCCCCAGCATTTT
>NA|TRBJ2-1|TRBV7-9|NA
CASSFRQEYNEQFF
TGTGCCAGCAGCTTTCGACAGGAATACAATGAGCAGTTCTTC
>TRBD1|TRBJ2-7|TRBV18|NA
CASSTGQGNEQYF
TGTGCCAGCTCAACGGGACAGGGTAACGAGCAGTACTTC
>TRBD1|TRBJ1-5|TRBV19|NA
CASRGQGWSNQPQHF
TGTGCCAGTAGAGGACAGGGGTGGAGCAATCAGCCCCAGCATTTT
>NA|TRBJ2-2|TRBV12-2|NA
CASRPPGVGELFF
TGTGCAAGTCGCCCACCTGGAGTGGGGGAGCTGTTTTTT
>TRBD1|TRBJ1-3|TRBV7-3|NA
CASSLTGDRSSGNTIYF
TGTGCCAGCAGCTTAACCGGGGACAGGTCCTCTGGAAACACCATATATTTT
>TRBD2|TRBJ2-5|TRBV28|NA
CASSTRTSGRAGETQYF
TGTGCCAGCAGTACACGGACTAGCGGGAGAGCTGGAGAGACCCAGTACTTC
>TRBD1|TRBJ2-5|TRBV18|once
CASSPPMGQGLSGRQETQYF
TGTGCCAGCTCACCACCGATGGGACAGGGGCTCTCAGGGAGGCAAGAGACCCAGTACTTC
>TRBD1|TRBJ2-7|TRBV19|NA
CASSVDRDAEQYF
TGTGCCAGTAGTGTGGACAGGGACGCCGAGCAGTACTTC
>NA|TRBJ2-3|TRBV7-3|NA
CASSSGQGLIYTDTQYF
TGTGCCAGCAGCTCAGGGCAAGGGCTGATATACACAGATACGCAGTATTTT
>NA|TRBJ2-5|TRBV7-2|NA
CASGTRQGWKTQYF
TGTGCCAGCGGGACTCGACAGGGCTGGAAGACCCAGTACTTC